In this sample, the clone carrying this T cell receptor (beta chain) turned up a few times. Its antigen remains unknown. TCRbeta library construction was performed incorporating unique molecular identifiers. One entry per CDR3 protein, called by TCRdb with MiXCR from the PCR reads. The profile shows 90,000 to 100,000 distinct CDR3 sequences, more than 20% of them singletons. The CDR3 contains 14 residues. V gave up 3 bases and J gave up 4 bases, with 16 bases separating them. The germline gives CDR1 DFQATT, CDR2 SNEGSKA (reference sequence). The data are from a study of T-cell reconstitution after alpha-beta-depleted transplantation in children. Study-wide results and limits: At the one-year point after transplant, T-cell counts and TCRbeta diversity were found to come mostly from T cells that had been newly produced. Some patients' high day-60 TCRbeta diversity was attributed to recipient cells surviving conditioning. Reportedly, alpha-beta T cells present about two months post-transplant originated from several hundred expanded clones of graft origin.

The sequenced sample was PBMCs, obtained before TCRalphabeta/CD19-depleted stem cell transplant. The rearrangement links TRBV20-1 to TRBJ2-7; D call uncertain. The TCR originated in a boy aged 2-9 years with acute lymphoblastic leukemia, due to receive a stem cell transplant. The CDR3 loop reads CSARSGGWVYEQYF. In DNA, the CDR3 is TGCAGTGCTAGGTCGGGCGGATGGGTTTACGAGCAGTACTTC.